This T cell receptor (beta chain) was retrieved from a study of T cell repertoires in ileal Crohn's disease. Some clones are missing from TCRdb's copy, which holds only in-frame ones; the method was immunoSEQ multiplex PCR. Of about 3,900 clones listed, 85% were seen once; the top ten hold over 10%. There are 14 residues in the CDR3. V was pared by 6 bases and J by 3 bases, with 15 bases between. CDR1 and CDR2 from the germline V gene are MDHEN and SYDVKM. Stated time point: neoterminal ileum biopsy at postoperative endoscopy, about 6 months after surgery. The chain is built from TRBV28 and TRBJ2-7, with D possibly TRBD1 on 6 matching bases. This clonotype originated in an adult with Crohn's disease. Sequenced: ileal tissue. The CDR3 DNA follows: TGTGCCAGCAGCCTTGTCAGGGGTCACTACGAGCAGTACTTC. Its protein product is CASSLVRGHYEQYF.